These 19 T cell receptor beta chains share one sample of origin, sequenced in a study of beta chain features in type 1 diabetes. Expressed TCRB transcripts were sequenced after all isolated RNA was converted to cDNA. TCRdb keeps only in-frame clones here, not all; method: immunoSEQ multiplex PCR. The sample includes just over 600,000 clones, 15% to 17% seen only once; the top ten take approximately 0.087%. The specimen sequenced was naive CD4+ T cells from blood. The receptors were gathered from a man aged 18-30 years in good health.

The CDR3 loop is CASSSSASTGELFF. In DNA form, the CDR3 reads TGTGCCAGCAGCTCCTCAGCTAGCACCGGGGAGCTGTTTTTT. The V call is TRBV7-9, the J call TRBJ2-2; D gene uncertain. The CDR3 sequence is 14 residues long. Germline V CDR1 and CDR2: SEHNR, FQNEAQ (reference sequence). V was clipped by 4 bases and J by 4 bases, with 10 bases between them.

The chain links TRBV1 to TRBJ2-2; the D segment call TRBD2 is taken from the table without a DNA check. TRBV1 is described as a pseudogene. This CDR3 comprises 14 residues. The chain's CDR3 is CTSARLSDTGELFF. In DNA, the CDR3 is TGCACCAGCGCCCGCCTCTCGGACACCGGGGAGCTGTTTTTT.

The chain couples TRBV5-6 to TRBJ2-5, with D maybe TRBD1 (5 bases). Germline V gene lookup returns CDR1 SGHDT and CDR2 YYEEEE. The CDR3 is made up of 13 amino acids. V lost 0 bases and J 5 bases, leaving 8 bases between the germline ends. CDR3 sequence: CASSLGQTETQYF. In nucleotides, the CDR3 is TGTGCCAGCAGCTTGGGACAGACGGAGACCCAGTACTTC.

J is TRBJ1-2 and V is TRBV7-2; no definite D call. The length of the CDR3 is 16 residues. Germline V gene data show CDR1 as SGHTA and CDR2 as FQGNSA. The V and J ends lost 5 bases and 0 bases respectively, with 16 bases between them. The CDR3 loop reads CASSTPGRDSNYGYTF. CDR3 coding DNA: TGTGCCAGCAGCACCCCGGGTCGCGATTCTAACTATGGCTACACCTTC.

This clone was recorded a few times. This chain connects TRBV9 to TRBJ1-4, with 7 bases matching TRBD1. The CDR3 loop spans 17 amino acids. Germline trimming cut 2 bases from V and 7 bases from J; bases unmatched to any gene: 14. CDR1 is SGDLS and CDR2 is YYNGEE in the germline V gene. The CDR3: CASSVTGSGLNVEKLFF. DNA for the CDR3: TGTGCCAGCAGCGTGACAGGGTCTGGTCTGAACGTTGAAAAACTGTTTTTT.

The chain joins TRBV7-9 to TRBJ2-7; D gene uncertain. Germline CDR1 and CDR2: SEHNR and FQNEAQ (reference sequence). The CDR3 runs 13 residues. The germline V and J ends were trimmed by 0 bases and 3 bases, with 6 bases remaining between them. CDR3 region: CASSLAGDYEQYF. CDR3 in DNA: TGTGCCAGCAGCTTAGCGGGTGACTACGAGCAGTACTTC.

This rearrangement joins TRBV27 to TRBJ1-6, with TRBD1 as a possible D gene (5 bases). The CDR3 loop spans 15 amino acids. V was pared by 3 bases and J by 1 base, with 7 bases between. Germline CDR1 is MNHEY and CDR2 is SMNVEV (reference sequence). The CDR3 sequence: CASSFRVSYNSPLHF. The CDR3 region has the DNA TGTGCCAGCAGTTTCAGGGTGTCCTATAATTCACCCCTCCACTTT.

This clone has only a few counts. CDR3 DNA sequence: TGTGCCAGCAGCTTAGCTAGGTCTAGATCGGACTACGAGCAGTACTTC. Its protein product is CASSLARSRSDYEQYF. The chain couples TRBV7-2 to TRBJ2-7, with D unclear. CDR3 size: 16 residues. Looked up from germline, CDR1 is SGHTA and CDR2 is FQGNSA. The V gene lost 0 bases and the J gene lost 3 bases, with 15 bases spanning the gap.

This clone has just a few counts. This rearrangement joins TRBV7-2 to TRBJ2-7; 9 bases agree with TRBD2. This CDR3 has 14 amino acids. V lost 4 bases and J lost 3; bases outside the gene matches: 4. Germline V gene sequence: CDR1 SGHTA, CDR2 FQGNSA. CDR3 residues: CASSSAGGSYEQYF. In nucleotides, the CDR3 is TGTGCCAGCAGCTCGGCGGGGGGGAGCTACGAGCAGTACTTC.

The rearrangement uses TRBV18 and TRBJ1-1; possible D gene TRBD1, 5 bases. With 5 bases removed from V and 0 bases from J, the gap between germline ends came to 7 bases. Germline V lookup: CDR1 KGHSH, CDR2 LQKENI. CDR3 length equals 13 residues. DNA for the CDR3: TGTGCCAGCTCATGGGGGGTGAACACTGAAGCTTTCTTT. As protein: CASSWGVNTEAFF.

A few counts support this clone. V is TRBV28 and J is TRBJ1-1, with D maybe TRBD1 (6 bases). Germline lookup yields CDR1 MDHEN and CDR2 SYDVKM. CDR3 length: 14 residues. V shed 4 bases and J shed 1 base, with 10 bases lying between them. CDR3 DNA: TGTGCCAGCAGTTACAGAGGGGGGAACACTGAAGCTTTCTTT. Residues: CASSYRGGNTEAFF.

This clone has more than one count but fewer than ten. Here the CDR3 reads CASSLRGTGHEQYF. In DNA form, the CDR3 reads TGTGCCAGCAGCTTAAGAGGGACGGGCCACGAGCAGTACTTC. V usage is TRBV5-6 and J usage is TRBJ2-7; D possibly uses TRBD1 or TRBD2 (5 bases each). The CDR3 is 14 residues long. The V end lost 2 bases, the J end lost 5 bases, and 14 bases lay between the germline ends. Germline CDR1 and CDR2: SGHDT and YYEEEE.

In regard to this clone: Other DNA sequences from this sample encode an identical CDR3 as well. The chain couples TRBV10-3 to TRBJ2-5; weak D call: TRBD2 (5 bases). CDR3 length: 13 residues. With 6 bases removed from V and 2 bases from J, the gap between germline ends came to 10 bases. Per the germline V gene, CDR1 is ENHRY and CDR2 is SYGVKD. CDR3 nucleotides: TGTGCCATCAGGACGGGATTTCAAGAGACCCAGTACTTC. Translating it yields CAIRTGFQETQYF.

The chain combines TRBV4-3 with TRBJ1-5, with D uncertain. Germline CDR1 is LGHNA and CDR2 is YSLEER. The CDR3 runs 17 residues. Trimming stripped 1 base from V and 0 bases from J, with 13 bases between. CDR3: CASSQVVRPYSNQPQHF. In DNA, the CDR3 is TGCGCCAGCAGCCAAGTTGTCAGACCGTATAGCAATCAGCCCCAGCATTTT.

This clone came up once. This chain connects TRBV5-1 to TRBJ2-7, with TRBD1 identical over 9 bases. J was trimmed by 5 bases and V by 5 bases; bases with no gene match: 5. Per germline, CDR1 SGHRS and CDR2 YFSETQ. The CDR3 runs 13 residues. Here the CDR3 DNA reads TGCGCCAGCAGTACTAGGACAGGGGACGAGCAGTACTTC. It encodes CASSTRTGDEQYF.

J is TRBJ1-2 and V is TRBV7-2, with D possibly matching TRBD1 (6 bases). Germline V gene lookup returns CDR1 SGHTA and CDR2 FQGNSA. This CDR3 has 13 amino acids. V dropped 4 bases and J dropped 6 bases, with 12 bases sitting between them. The CDR3 loop is CASSSNRVDGYTF. CDR3 nucleotides: TGTGCCAGCAGCTCGAACAGGGTTGATGGCTACACCTTC.

V and J are TRBV7-2 and TRBJ1-2, with 8 positions matching TRBD1. V was clipped by 6 bases and J by 3 bases; unmatched bases: 6. CDR3 length equals 14 residues. Germline CDR1 reads SGHTA; CDR2 reads FQGNSA. This CDR3 reads CASRSDRGHYGYTF. DNA for the CDR3: TGTGCCAGCAGATCCGACAGGGGCCACTATGGCTACACCTTC. The full variable domain, completed using reference TRBV7-2 and TRBJ1-2, is GAGVSQSPSNKVTEKGKDVELRCDPISGHTALYWYRQSLGQGLEFLIYFQGNSAPDKSGLPSDRFSAERTGGSVSTLTIQRTQQEDSAVYLCASRSDRGHYGYTFGSGTRLTVV.

This clone has a count of ten or more. CDR3 nucleotide sequence: TGTGCCAGTAGTTTTGCACCGGGACAGGAAAAACTGTTTTTT. This sequence encodes CASSFAPGQEKLFF. V and J are TRBV19 and TRBJ1-4, with 7 bases fitting TRBD1. V lost 5 bases, J lost 8 bases, and 8 bases stayed unmatched. This CDR3 spans 14 amino acids. Per the germline V gene, CDR1 is LNHDA and CDR2 is SQIVND (reference sequence).

The chain is built from TRBV28 and TRBJ1-2; D is unresolved. V lost 4 bases, J lost 7 bases, and 10 bases lay in between. CDR3 length equals 12 residues. Germline CDR1 and CDR2: MDHEN and SYDVKM. CDR3: CASSSKGRGYTF. The CDR3 DNA follows: TGTGCCAGCAGTTCCAAGGGTCGTGGCTACACCTTC.